This passage covers 15 T cell receptor beta chains from one sample sequenced in a study of vaccination and CD4 T cells after COVID-19. With the Oncomine TCR Beta short-read assay, DNA from cultured CD4+ T cells was sequenced. TCRdb recomputed calls from the PCR reads with MiXCR, one row per CDR3 protein. The table lists about 14,000 distinct CDR3 sequences, 51% of them singletons. Treatment here: approximately 11-day PBMC culture with coronavirus spike peptide pools or control peptides (ViraFEST assay). These receptors are not linked to any known antigen. The source was CD4+ T cells from blood, cultured in vitro, collected before SARS-CoV-2 vaccination. These receptors all stem from a human donor who had recovered from COVID-19.

The rearrangement uses TRBV6-1 and TRBJ2-7; the D gene is possibly TRBD1 (6 bases). This CDR3 is built from 14 residues. Trimming pared 6 bases from V and 0 bases from J, leaving 12 bases between. The germline CDR1 and CDR2 sequences are MNHNS and SASEGT. The CDR3 loop is CASSLPTGSYEQYF. The CDR3, as DNA: TGTGCCAGCAGCCTTCCGACAGGCTCCTACGAGCAGTACTTC.

The rearrangement links TRBV5-1 to TRBJ2-5; 9 bases map to TRBD1. This CDR3 region has 15 residues. Trimming removed 5 bases from V and 4 bases from J; junction bases left unmatched: 9. Germline CDR1 SGHRS, CDR2 YFSETQ. In DNA, the CDR3 is TGCGCCAGCAGTCGGAACAGGGGGCCGGGAGAGACCCAGTACTTC. Translating gives CASSRNRGPGETQYF.

The gene calls are TRBV5-5 and TRBJ1-1; 7 bases agree with TRBD1. CDR1 is SGHKS, CDR2 YYEKEE, per germline (reference sequence). The V segment lost 0 bases and the J segment 2 bases; nucleotides outside the gene matches: 4. This CDR3 contains 15 residues. The CDR3 here is CASSLVGQINTEAFF. The CDR3 coding sequence is TGTGCCAGCAGCTTGGTGGGACAGATAAACACTGAAGCTTTCTTT.

The DNA of the CDR3 is TGCAGTGGCCGCGAGTCCTCCTACGAGCAGTACTTC. Its protein product is CSGRESSYEQYF. The genes are TRBV20-1 and TRBJ2-7; the D is unclear. This CDR3 is 12 amino acids long. V was trimmed by 7 bases and J by 0 bases, leaving 10 bases between them. The V gene's germline CDR1 is DFQATT and CDR2 SNEGSKA (reference sequence).

This clonotype occurred a few times. This sequence joins TRBV6-2 or TRBV6-3 and TRBJ2-5, with a weak D call TRBD1 (7 bases). The V end was cut by 0 bases, the J end by 5 bases, with 10 bases between. The CDR3 has 14 amino acids. Germline V gene sequence: CDR1 MNHEY, CDR2 SVGEGT. CDR3 in amino acids: CASSYSQGRETQYF. The CDR3 bases are TGTGCCAGCAGTTACTCACAGGGGAGGGAGACCCAGTACTTC.

The rearrangement links TRBV20-1 to TRBJ2-7, with 13 positions matching TRBD2. The CDR3 extends over 14 amino acids. Germline lookup yields CDR1 DFQATT and CDR2 SNEGSKA (reference sequence). Unmatched junction bases numbered 4, after V lost 4 bases and J lost 4 bases. The CDR3 DNA is TGCAGTGCTACACTAGCGGGAGGGCCTTACGAGCAGTACTTC. Residues: CSATLAGGPYEQYF.

The chain links TRBV19 to TRBJ1-1, with D possibly being TRBD1 (6 bases). Germline lookup yields CDR1 LNHDA and CDR2 SQIVND (reference sequence). V was cut by 3 bases and J by 3 bases, with 8 bases left in between. The CDR3 runs to 13 residues. DNA of the CDR3: TGTGCCAGTAGTATGGACAGTTACACTGAAGCTTTCTTT. Protein: CASSMDSYTEAFF.

This clonotype was found a few times. The chain employs TRBV29-1 and TRBJ2-5; D gene ambiguous. V lost 2 bases to trimming and J lost 5 bases, with 9 bases between them. This CDR3 region has 12 residues. The germline V gene has CDR1 SQVTM and CDR2 ANQGSEA. The CDR3 reads CSVEWDLETQYF. The CDR3 DNA is TGCAGCGTTGAATGGGATTTGGAGACCCAGTACTTC.

The CDR3, as DNA: TGTGCCAGCAACCCCAGGGGGACCACTGAAGCTTTCTTT. Encoded protein: CASNPRGTTEAFF. The rearrangement links TRBV6-2 or TRBV6-3 to TRBJ1-1; 7 nucleotides line up with TRBD1. V shed 7 bases and J 4 bases; nucleotides not matched to a gene: 6. The germline CDR1 and CDR2 sequences are MNHEY and SVGEGT. This CDR3 has 13 residues.

This clonotype was counted a few times. The rearrangement links TRBV20-1 to TRBJ1-6, with D possibly TRBD1 on 5 matching bases. Germline values: CDR1 DFQATT, CDR2 SNEGSKA (reference sequence). Between the trimmed V and J ends, which lost 6 bases and 3 bases, there was a span of 15 bases. The CDR3 has 15 residues. The DNA for the CDR3 is TGCAGTGCCCCGCGAGGGGAACTCTATAATTCACCCCTCCACTTT. This translates into CSAPRGELYNSPLHF.

This clonotype was detected only a few times. The chain combines TRBV19 with TRBJ1-1; a weak D match, TRBD1 (5 bases). The CDR3 has 15 residues. V was clipped by 5 bases and J by 4 bases, with 17 bases between them. Per germline, CDR1 LNHDA and CDR2 SQIVND (reference sequence). The CDR3 sequence is CASSPLGTSGTEAFF. CDR3 bases: TGTGCCAGTAGTCCTCTAGGGACCTCGGGCACTGAAGCTTTCTTT.

This clonotype was seen only a few times. This chain uses TRBV6-5 with TRBJ1-2, with D possibly being TRBD1 (6 bases). Germline values: CDR1 MNHEY, CDR2 SVGAGI. The V and J ends lost 0 bases and 4 bases respectively, with 12 bases between them. CDR3 length: 15 amino acids. The CDR3 protein is CASSYSKGGSYGYTF. Here the CDR3 DNA reads TGTGCCAGCAGTTACTCGAAGGGGGGGAGCTATGGCTACACCTTC.

V and J are TRBV11-3 and TRBJ1-2, with TRBD1 as a possible D gene (6 bases). The CDR3 totals 14 residues. Trimming took off 5 bases at V and 4 bases at J, with 14 bases between the two ends. Germline V gene data show CDR1 as SGHNT and CDR2 as YENEEA. The CDR3 nucleotides are TGTGCCAGCAGCCCAAGGGGGGGCAGCTATGGCTACACCTTC. Amino acid sequence: CASSPRGGSYGYTF.

The chain employs TRBV6-1 and TRBJ1-1, with a tentative D call TRBD1 (5 bases). This CDR3 has 14 residues. Trimming stripped 2 bases from V and 4 bases from J, with 11 bases between. Germline CDR1 and CDR2: MNHNS and SASEGT. CDR3 nucleotides: TGTGCCAGCAGTGAAAGGGGTCTTAGCACTGAAGCTTTCTTT. Translating gives CASSERGLSTEAFF.

The gene calls are TRBV30 and TRBJ1-6; 8 bases are a match to TRBD1. Germline V gene lookup returns CDR1 GTSNPN and CDR2 SVGIG (reference sequence). The CDR3 is made up of 14 amino acids. V lost 5 bases, J lost 10 bases, and 10 bases stayed unmatched. CDR3 in DNA: TGTGCCTGGTCCGAAGGGACAGGCGGATCACCCCTCCACTTT. Its protein is CAWSEGTGGSPLHF.